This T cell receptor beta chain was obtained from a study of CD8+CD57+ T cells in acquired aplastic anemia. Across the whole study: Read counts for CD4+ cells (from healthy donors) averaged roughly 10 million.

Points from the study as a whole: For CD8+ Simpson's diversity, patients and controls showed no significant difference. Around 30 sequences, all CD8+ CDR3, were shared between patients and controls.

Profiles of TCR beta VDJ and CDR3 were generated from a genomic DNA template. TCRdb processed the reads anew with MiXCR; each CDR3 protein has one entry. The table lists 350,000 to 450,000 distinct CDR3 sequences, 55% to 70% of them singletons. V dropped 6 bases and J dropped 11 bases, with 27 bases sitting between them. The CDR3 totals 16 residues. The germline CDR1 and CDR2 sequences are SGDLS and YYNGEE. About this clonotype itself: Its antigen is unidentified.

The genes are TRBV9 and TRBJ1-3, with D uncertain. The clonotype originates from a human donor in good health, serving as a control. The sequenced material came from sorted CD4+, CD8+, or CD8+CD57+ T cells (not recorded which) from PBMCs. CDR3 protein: CASTPGDASSGNAIYF. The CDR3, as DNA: TGTGCCAGCACCCCTGGGGATGCGAGCTCCGGCAATGCCATATATTTT.